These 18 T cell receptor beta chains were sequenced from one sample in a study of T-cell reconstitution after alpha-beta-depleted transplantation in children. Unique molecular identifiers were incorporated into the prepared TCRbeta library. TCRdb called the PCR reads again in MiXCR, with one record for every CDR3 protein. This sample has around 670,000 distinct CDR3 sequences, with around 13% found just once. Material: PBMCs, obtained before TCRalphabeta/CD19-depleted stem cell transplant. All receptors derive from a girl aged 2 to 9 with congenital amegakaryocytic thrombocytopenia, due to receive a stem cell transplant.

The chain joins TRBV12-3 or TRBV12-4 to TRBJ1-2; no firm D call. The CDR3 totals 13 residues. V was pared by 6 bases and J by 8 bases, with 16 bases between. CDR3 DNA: TGTGCCAGCAGCCAAACAGTGCTGGGAGGCTACACCTTC. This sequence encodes CASSQTVLGGYTF.

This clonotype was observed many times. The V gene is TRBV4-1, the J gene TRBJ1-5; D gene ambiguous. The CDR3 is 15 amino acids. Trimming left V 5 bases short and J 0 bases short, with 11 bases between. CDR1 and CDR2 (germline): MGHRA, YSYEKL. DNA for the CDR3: TGCGCCAGCAGCTCATCCCCGAATAGCAATCAGCCCCAGCATTTT. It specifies CASSSSPNSNQPQHF.

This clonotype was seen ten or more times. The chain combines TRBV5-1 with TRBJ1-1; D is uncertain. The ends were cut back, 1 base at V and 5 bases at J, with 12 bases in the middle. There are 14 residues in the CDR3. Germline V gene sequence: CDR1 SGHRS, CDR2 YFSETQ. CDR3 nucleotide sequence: TGCGCCAGCAGCTTGCGTCAGGTTGGTACTGAAGCTTTCTTT. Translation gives CASSLRQVGTEAFF. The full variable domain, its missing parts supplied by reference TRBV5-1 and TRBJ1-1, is KAGVTQTPRYLIKTRGQQVTLSCSPISGHRSVSWYQQTPGQGLQFLFEYFSETQRNKGNFPGRFSGRQFSNSRSEMNVSTLELGDSALYLCASSLRQVGTEAFFGQGTRLTVV.

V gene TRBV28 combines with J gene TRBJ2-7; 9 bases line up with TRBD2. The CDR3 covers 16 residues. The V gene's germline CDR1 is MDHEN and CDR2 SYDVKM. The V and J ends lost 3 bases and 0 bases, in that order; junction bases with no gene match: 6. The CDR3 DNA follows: TGTGCCAGCAGTTTTGAGAGCGGGAGGTACTCCTACGAGCAGTACTTC. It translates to CASSFESGRYSYEQYF. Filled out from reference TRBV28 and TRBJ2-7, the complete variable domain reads DVKVTQSSRYLVKRTGEKVFLECVQDMDHENMFWYRQDPGLGLRLIYFSYDVKMKEKGDIPEGYSVSREKKERFSLILESASTNQTSMYLCASSFESGRYSYEQYFGPGTRLTVT.

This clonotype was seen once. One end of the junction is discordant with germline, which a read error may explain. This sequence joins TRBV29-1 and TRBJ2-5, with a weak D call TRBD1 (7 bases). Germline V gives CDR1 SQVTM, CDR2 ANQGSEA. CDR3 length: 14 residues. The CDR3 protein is CSSMLRGDGKTEYF. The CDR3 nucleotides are TGCAGCTCGATGCTCAGGGGGGATGGAAAGACCGAGTACTTC.

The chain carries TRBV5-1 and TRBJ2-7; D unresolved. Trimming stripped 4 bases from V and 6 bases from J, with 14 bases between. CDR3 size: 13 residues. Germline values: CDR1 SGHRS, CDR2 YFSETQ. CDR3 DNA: TGCGCCAGCAGCCCCTCGAGTGGTCTCGAGCAGTACTTC. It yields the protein CASSPSSGLEQYF.

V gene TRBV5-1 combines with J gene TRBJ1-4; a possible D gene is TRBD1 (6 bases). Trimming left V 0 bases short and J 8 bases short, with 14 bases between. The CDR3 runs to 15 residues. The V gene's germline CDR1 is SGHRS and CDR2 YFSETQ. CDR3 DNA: TGCGCCAGCAGCTTGGCCTCAGGGGTTGACGAAAAACTGTTTTTT. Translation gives CASSLASGVDEKLFF.

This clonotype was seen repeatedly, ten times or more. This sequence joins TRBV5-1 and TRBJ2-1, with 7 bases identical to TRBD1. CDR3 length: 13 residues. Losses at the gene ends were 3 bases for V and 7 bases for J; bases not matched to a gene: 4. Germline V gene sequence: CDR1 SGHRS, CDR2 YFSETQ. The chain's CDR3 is CASSSTGVNEQFF. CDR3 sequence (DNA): TGCGCCAGCAGCTCTACAGGGGTAAATGAGCAGTTCTTC.

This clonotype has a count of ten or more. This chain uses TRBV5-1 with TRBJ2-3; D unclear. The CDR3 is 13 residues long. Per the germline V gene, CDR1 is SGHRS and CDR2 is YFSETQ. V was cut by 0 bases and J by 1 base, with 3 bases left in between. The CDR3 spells CASSLDGTDTQYF. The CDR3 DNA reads TGCGCCAGCAGCTTGGATGGCACAGATACGCAGTATTTT.

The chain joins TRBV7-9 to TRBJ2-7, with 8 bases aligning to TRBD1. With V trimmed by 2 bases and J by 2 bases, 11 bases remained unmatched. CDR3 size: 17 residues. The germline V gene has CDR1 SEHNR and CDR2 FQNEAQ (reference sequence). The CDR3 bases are TGTGCCAGCAGCTTAAACAAGGCCGGGACAGGAACCTACGAGCAGTACTTC. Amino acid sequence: CASSLNKAGTGTYEQYF.

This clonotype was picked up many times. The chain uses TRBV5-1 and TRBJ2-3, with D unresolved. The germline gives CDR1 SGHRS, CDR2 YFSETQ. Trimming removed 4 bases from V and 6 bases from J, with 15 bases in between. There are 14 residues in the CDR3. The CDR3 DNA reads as TGCGCCAGCAGCCCTCAAACCACGCGGGATACGCAGTATTTT. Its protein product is CASSPQTTRDTQYF.

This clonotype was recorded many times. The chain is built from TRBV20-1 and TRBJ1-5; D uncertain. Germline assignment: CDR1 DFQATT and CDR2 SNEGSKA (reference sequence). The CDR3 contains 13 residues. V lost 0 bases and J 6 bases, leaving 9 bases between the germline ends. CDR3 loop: CSARDQVLQPQHF. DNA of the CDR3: TGCAGTGCTAGAGATCAGGTCCTTCAGCCCCAGCATTTT.

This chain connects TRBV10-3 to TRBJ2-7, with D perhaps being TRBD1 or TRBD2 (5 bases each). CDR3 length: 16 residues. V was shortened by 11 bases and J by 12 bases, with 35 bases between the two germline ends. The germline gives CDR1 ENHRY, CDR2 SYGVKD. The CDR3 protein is CAFSMGSARDGIELYF. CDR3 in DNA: TGTGCCTTCTCAATGGGTTCGGCTCGGGACGGAATAGAACTGTACTTC.

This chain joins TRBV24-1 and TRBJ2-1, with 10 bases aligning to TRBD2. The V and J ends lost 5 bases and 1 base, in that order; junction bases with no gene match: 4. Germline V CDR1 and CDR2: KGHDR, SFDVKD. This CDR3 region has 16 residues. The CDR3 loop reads CATSGRTSGSYNEQFF. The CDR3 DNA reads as TGTGCCACCAGTGGCAGGACTAGCGGATCCTACAATGAGCAGTTCTTC.

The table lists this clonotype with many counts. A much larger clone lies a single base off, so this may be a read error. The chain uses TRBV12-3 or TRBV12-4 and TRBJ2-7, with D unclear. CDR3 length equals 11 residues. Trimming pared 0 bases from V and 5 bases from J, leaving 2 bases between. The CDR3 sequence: CASSLAHEQYF. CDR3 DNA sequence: TGTGCCAGCAGTTTAGCCCACGAGCAGTACTTC.

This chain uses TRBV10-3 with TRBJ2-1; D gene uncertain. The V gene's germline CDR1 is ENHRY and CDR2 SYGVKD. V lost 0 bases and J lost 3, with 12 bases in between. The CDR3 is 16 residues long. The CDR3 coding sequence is TGTGCCATCAGTGAGTCACGGGCCGGGTTCTACAATGAGCAGTTCTTC. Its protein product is CAISESRAGFYNEQFF.

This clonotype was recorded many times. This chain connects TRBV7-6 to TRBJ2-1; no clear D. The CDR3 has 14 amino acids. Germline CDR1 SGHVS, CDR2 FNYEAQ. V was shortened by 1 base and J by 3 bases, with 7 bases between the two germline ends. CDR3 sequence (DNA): TGTGCCAGCAGCTTAGGGGCAAACTACAATGAGCAGTTCTTC. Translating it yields CASSLGANYNEQFF.

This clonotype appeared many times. CDR3 coding DNA: TGCAGTGCTAAATTTCGGGACAGGGAGTCTGGAAACACCATATATTTT. Translating it yields CSAKFRDRESGNTIYF. The chain recombines TRBV20-1 with TRBJ1-3, with 9 bases aligning to TRBD1. V gave up 4 bases and J gave up 1 base; unmatched junction bases: 8. Germline lookup yields CDR1 DFQATT and CDR2 SNEGSKA (reference sequence). This CDR3 has 16 residues.